The rows below give T cell receptor beta chains drawn from one sample of a study of a mutant IDH1 vaccine in newly diagnosed glioma. Generated by immunoSEQ multiplex PCR, the TCRdb table keeps only in-frame clones and is missing some. Of about 26,000 clones detected, more than 60% appear once; the ten largest clones hold less than 9.5%. No antigens are known for them. The input for sequencing was PBMCs, taken from a glioma patient whose treatment included an IDH1 peptide vaccine. The receptor set was obtained from a man aged 35-49 years with glioma. Some clones in this sample may be carry-over from other donors' samples. The CDR3 runs from the conserved cysteine through the conserved F or W. D genes are given only for firm matches. Rows give clone size only sometimes, using once, few, many, or a class for an expanded clone.

>.|.|TRBV7-9|TRBJ1-1
CASSHQGVGLSAFF
TGTGCCAGCAGCCACCAAGGAGTAGGGTTATCAGCTTTCTTT
>.|.|TRBV5-6|TRBJ2-7
CASSSGLHEGYF
TGTGCCAGCAGCTCGGGACTCCACGAGGGGTACTTC
>.|.|TRBV4-1|TRBJ2-7
CASSQGRSYEQYF
TGCGCCAGCAGCCAAGGCCGGTCCTACGAGCAGTACTTC
>.|TRBD1|TRBV30|TRBJ2-3
CAWSAGTGDTQYF
TGTGCCTGGAGTGCGGGGACAGGCGATACGCAGTATTTT
>.|.|TRBV6-6|TRBJ1-4
CASTLQTKGAEKLFF
TGTGCCAGCACCCTACAGACTAAAGGAGCGGAAAAACTGTTTTTT
>.|TRBD1|TRBV5-5|TRBJ1-2
CASSRDREGYTF
TGTGCCAGCAGCCGGGACAGAGAAGGCTACACCTTC
>.|TRBD1|TRBV5-1|TRBJ2-7
CASSREGGESYEQYF
TGCGCCAGCAGCCGGGAAGGGGGCGAATCCTACGAGCAGTACTTC
>few|TRBD1|TRBV5-1|TRBJ1-1
CASSGGQGNTEAFF
TGCGCCAGCAGCGGAGGACAGGGGAACACTGAAGCTTTCTTT
>.|.|TRBV2|TRBJ1-3
CASSESRSGNTIYF
TGTGCCAGCAGTGAATCGCGCTCTGGAAACACCATATATTTT
>.|TRBD2|TRBV19|TRBJ2-7
CASSASSGGSYEQYF
TGTGCCAGTAGTGCTTCTAGCGGGGGCTCATACGAGCAGTACTTC
>.|TRBD2|TRBV10-3|TRBJ2-1
CAISEDSGGYSEQFF
TGTGCCATCAGTGAGGATAGCGGGGGGTATAGTGAGCAGTTCTTC
>few|.|TRBV30|TRBJ1-1
CAWSEGNTEAFF
TGTGCCTGGAGTGAAGGGAACACTGAAGCTTTCTTT
>.|.|TRBV10-3|TRBJ1-2
CAISGITQGRFVYGYTF
TGTGCCATCAGCGGAATAACGCAGGGGCGCTTCGTCTATGGCTACACCTTC
>.|.|TRBV6-1|TRBJ2-7
CASSPGGRDEQYF
TGTGCCAGCAGTCCAGGAGGTCGGGACGAGCAGTACTTC
>.|.|TRBV5-6|TRBJ1-6
CASSPGSPYNSPLHF
TGTGCCAGCAGCCCCGGGTCACCCTATAATTCACCCCTCCACTTT
>.|TRBD1|TRBV5-5|TRBJ1-2
CASSLAGTGNYGYTF
TGTGCCAGCAGCTTAGCCGGGACAGGGAACTATGGCTACACCTTC
>.|.|TRBV4-1|TRBJ1-1
CASSQTRQANTEAFF
TGCGCCAGCAGCCAAACAAGACAGGCGAACACTGAAGCTTTCTTT
>.|.|TRBV19|TRBJ2-1
CASTRGFSSYNEQFF
TGTGCCAGTACCCGGGGATTCAGCTCCTACAATGAGCAGTTCTTC
>.|.|TRBV2|TRBJ1-2
CASLEDTINFYVGYTF
TGTGCCAGCCTAGAGGACACAATCAATTTCTATGTAGGCTACACCTTC
>once|.|TRBV5-4|TRBJ2-3
CASSRDFTDTQYF
TGTGCCAGCAGCCGGGACTTCACAGATACGCAGTATTTT
>.|.|TRBV6-1|TRBJ1-1
CASMARATEAFF
TGTGCCAGCATGGCGAGGGCCACTGAAGCTTTCTTT
>.|.|TRBV2|TRBJ1-1
CASSEQGHTEAFF
TGTGCCAGCAGTGAGCAGGGGCACACTGAAGCTTTCTTT
>few|.|TRBV6-5|TRBJ1-2
CASSPDGSNYGYTF
TGTGCCAGCAGTCCGGACGGCTCTAACTATGGCTACACCTTC
>.|.|TRBV7-8|TRBJ1-2
CASSLVGQRANYGYTF
TGTGCCAGCAGCTTAGTCGGGCAGCGAGCTAACTATGGCTACACCTTC
>.|TRBD1|TRBV10-2|TRBJ2-7
CASSDQTGVAEYEQYF
TGCGCCAGCAGTGACCAGACAGGGGTTGCTGAGTACGAGCAGTACTTC
>.|.|TRBV19|TRBJ1-5
CASSTRGYSNQPQHF
TGTGCCAGTAGTACCAGGGGTTATAGCAATCAGCCCCAGCATTTT
>.|.|TRBV27|TRBJ1-1
CASSQGDPNTEAFF
TGTGCCAGCAGTCAGGGAGATCCGAACACTGAAGCTTTCTTT
>.|.|TRBV19|TRBJ1-3
CASKRDSGNTIYF
TGTGCCAGTAAACGGGACTCTGGAAACACCATATATTTT
>.|.|TRBV4-1|TRBJ1-3
CASSQATVGGNTIYF
TGCGCCAGCAGCCAAGCTACAGTAGGAGGAAACACCATATATTTT
>few|.|TRBV19|TRBJ1-1
CASDRRQNTEAFF
TGTGCCAGTGATCGACGGCAGAACACTGAAGCTTTCTTT
>.|TRBD1|TRBV19|TRBJ1-2
CACKDRDWANYGYTF
TGTGCCTGCAAGGACAGGGATTGGGCCAACTATGGCTACACCTTC
>few|.|TRBV14|TRBJ2-6
CASSQALAGANVLTF
TGTGCCAGCAGCCAAGCGCTTGCTGGGGCCAACGTCCTGACTTTC
>.|TRBD1|TRBV14|TRBJ1-2
CASSQRDSSGYTF
TGTGCCAGCAGCCAACGGGACAGTAGTGGCTACACCTTC
>.|.|TRBV5-6|TRBJ2-2
CASRDTGELFF
TGTGCCAGCAGGGACACCGGGGAGCTGTTTTTT
>.|TRBD1|TRBV2|TRBJ2-3
CASRDRSFSTDTQYF
TGTGCCAGCAGGGACAGGAGCTTTAGCACAGATACGCAGTATTTT
>.|.|TRBV27|TRBJ2-7
CASSLGPGTYEQYF
TGTGCCAGCAGTTTAGGCCCAGGAACCTACGAGCAGTACTTC
>.|.|TRBV5-1|TRBJ1-2
CASSKAGTANYGYTF
TGCGCCAGCAGCAAAGCCGGGACGGCTAACTATGGCTACACCTTC
>.|TRBD1|TRBV10-3|TRBJ2-5
CATRGQGGSETQYF
TGTGCCACCCGAGGACAGGGGGGATCGGAGACCCAGTACTTC
>.|.|TRBV2|TRBJ2-5
CASALISSETQYF
TGTGCCAGCGCCCTGATCTCTTCGGAGACCCAGTACTTC
>.|.|TRBV28|TRBJ2-1
CASSSLRNEQFF
TGTGCCAGCAGTAGCCTTAGGAATGAGCAGTTCTTC
>few|.|TRBV2|TRBJ1-5
CASSPLVRQPQHF
TGTGCCAGCAGCCCTTTAGTGAGGCAGCCCCAGCATTTT
>.|TRBD1|TRBV18|TRBJ1-6
CASSLRDSNSPLHF
TGTGCCAGCTCACTCCGGGACAGCAATTCACCCCTCCACTTT
>.|.|TRBV5-1|TRBJ1-6
CASSLGPIGSPLHF
TGCGCCAGCAGCTTGGGACCTATAGGTTCACCCCTCCACTTT
>.|.|TRBV5-4|TRBJ2-6
CASSATGAVETSGANVLTF
TGTGCCAGCAGCGCAACGGGGGCAGTGGAGACCTCTGGGGCCAACGTCCTGACTTTC